This T cell receptor (beta chain) was recovered during a study of blood T cell repertoires in COVID-19. Background on the study: There were acute and convalescent COVID-19 samples, and they came from the United States, Italy and Spain. From T cells, B-cell-depleted T cells, or PBMCs came the material, which was cDNA or gDNA.

The CDR3 sequence is 16 residues long. CDR1 and CDR2 (germline): SGHVS, FQNEAQ. V lost 5 bases and J lost 5, with 21 bases in between. This table comes from immunoSEQ multiplex PCR, and its TCRdb copy is limited to in-frame clones, with some not included. This sample has roughly 340,000 clones, with roughly nine tenths found just once. The receptor's source is a woman aged 25 to 45 with COVID-19, enrolled during active disease. Sequencing input: peripheral blood. The gene calls are TRBV7-8 and TRBJ2-5; D might be TRBD1 (6 bases). CDR3 loop: CASSPEQGTTMETQYF. The CDR3 coding sequence is TGTGCCAGCAGCCCTGAACAGGGTACAACCATGGAGACCCAGTACTTC.